This T cell receptor (beta chain) derives from a study of cytomegalovirus exposure and HLA in healthy donors. General study findings and limits: Available immune exposure information covered CMV serostatus only. Later work associated fewer than 20,000 TCR beta sequences with HLA alleles at 0.05 false discovery rate.

PCR employed 60 Vbeta and 13 Jbeta primers. Sequenced by immunoSEQ multiplex PCR; TCRdb stores in-frame clones only, minus some. The sample yields roughly 86,000 clones, approximately 68% seen once. Regarding this clone: Its antigen is still unknown.

There are 15 residues in the CDR3. V lost 4 bases and J lost 8, with 18 bases in between. Germline CDR1 and CDR2: SGHAT and FQNNGV. Sample: PBMCs. The chain combines TRBV11-2 with TRBJ2-1, with D perhaps matching TRBD2 (5 bases). The clonotype originates from a woman in her forties or fifties in good health and CMV-seropositive. Here the CDR3 DNA reads TGTGCCAGCAGCTCTACCAGGACCGCGGGTGATGAGCAGTTCTTC. Protein product: CASSSTRTAGDEQFF.